The clone carrying this T cell receptor (beta chain) was counted ten times or more. The source of the sample is a study of immune characterization of retroperitoneal liposarcoma. TCRdb processed the PCR reads anew with MiXCR; each CDR3 protein has one entry. In the table there are around 11,000 distinct CDR3 sequences, under 30% of which are singletons. V was clipped by 8 bases and J by 4 bases; unmatched bases: 3. Germline lookup yields CDR1 MNHEY and CDR2 SMNVEV (reference sequence). This CDR3 is 12 amino acids long. The sequencing sample was made of blood. The receptor was isolated from a male donor with retroperitoneal liposarcoma. V and J are TRBV27 and TRBJ1-2, with TRBD1 identical over 8 bases. This chain's CDR3 is CASGTGAYGYTF. The CDR3 region has the DNA TGTGCCAGCGGGACAGGTGCCTATGGCTACACCTTC.